The next 27 T cell receptor beta chains were all read from a single sample in a study of blood T cell repertoires in COVID-19 (dated by TCRdb to the early 2020s). Libraries were made using the immunoSEQ multiplex PCR assay. TCRdb provides this immuneACCESS table in a form limited to in-frame rearrangements. Some clones are lacking; in checked studies, under half of them reflect an unresolved V gene, and why the rest are absent is not known. For this sample the table gives about 60,000 clones, of which about 86% were detected only once. The ten top clones hold around 5% of the sample. The material sequenced was peripheral blood. The receptors come from a man aged 55 to 70 with acute or convalescent COVID-19.

The V call is TRBV28, the J call TRBJ2-1, with 7 bases identical to TRBD2. The V and J ends lost 5 bases and 7 bases, in that order; junction bases with no gene match: 11. The CDR3 consists of 15 residues. Germline V lookup: CDR1 MDHEN, CDR2 SYDVKM. The CDR3 protein is CASSILATYTNEQFF. The CDR3 DNA sequence: TGTGCCAGCAGTATACTAGCGACCTACACGAATGAGCAGTTCTTC.

The gene calls are TRBV3-1 (or the pseudogene TRBV3-2) and TRBJ2-1; 9 nucleotides line up with TRBD2. This CDR3 spans 14 amino acids. Germline V gene data show CDR1 as LGHDT and CDR2 as YNNKEL (reference sequence). The J segment lost 6 bases and the V segment lost 10 bases, leaving 10 bases of the junction unmatched. CDR3 bases: TGTGCCACCCAACTTAGCGGGAGAGGCAATGAGCAGTTCTTC. Residues: CATQLSGRGNEQFF.

The chain uses TRBV12-5 and TRBJ2-7, with 9 bases fitting TRBD1. Germline V gives CDR1 LGHNT, CDR2 FRNRAP. The CDR3 totals 13 residues. After removal of 5 bases from V and 6 bases from J, the junction contained 5 bases not matched to a gene. This chain's CDR3 is CASGGGQGGEQYF. The CDR3 region has the DNA TGTGCTAGTGGTGGGGGACAGGGTGGCGAGCAGTACTTC.

V and J are TRBV28 and TRBJ2-7, with 7 bases aligning to TRBD2. Trimming took 3 bases from V and 3 from J; bases not matched to a gene: 8. The CDR3 totals 15 residues. Germline CDR1 reads MDHEN; CDR2 reads SYDVKM. As DNA, the CDR3 is TGTGCCAGCAGTTTTCCCGACCTAGCGGTCTACGAGCAGTACTTC. Translation gives CASSFPDLAVYEQYF.

V gene TRBV19 combines with J gene TRBJ1-1; D not resolved. CDR1 and CDR2 (germline): LNHDA, SQIVND (reference sequence). This CDR3 has 13 amino acids. V lost 2 bases and J 1 base, leaving 5 bases between the germline ends. The CDR3 DNA reads TGTGCCAGTAGTATACAGGCGAACACTGAAGCTTTCTTT. Translation: CASSIQANTEAFF.

The chain recombines TRBV18 with TRBJ1-1; D is unclear. V lost 4 bases and J 3 bases, leaving 6 bases between the germline ends. The V gene's germline CDR1 is KGHSH and CDR2 LQKENI. There are 12 residues in the CDR3. In DNA, the CDR3 is TGTGCCAGCTCACAGAGCTACACTGAAGCTTTCTTT. Amino acid sequence: CASSQSYTEAFF.

The V call is TRBV9, the J call TRBJ1-1; TRBD1 matches 7 bases. J lost 10 bases, V lost 0 bases, and 9 bases had no gene match. This CDR3 is built from 14 residues. CDR1 and CDR2 (germline): SGDLS, YYNGEE. The CDR3 region has the DNA TGTGCCAGCAGCGTAGACGGAGACAGGGCAGTAGCTTTCTTT. Translation: CASSVDGDRAVAFF.

This clone was seen only a few times. The genes are TRBV7-6 and TRBJ2-5, with 7 positions matching TRBD2. The germline V gene has CDR1 SGHVS and CDR2 FNYEAQ. The ends lost 1 base at V and 5 bases at J; junction bases unmatched: 13. The CDR3 runs 17 residues. CDR3 sequence: CASSLEYSGRSRETQYF. The CDR3, as DNA: TGTGCCAGCAGCTTAGAGTATAGCGGGCGCTCCAGGGAGACCCAGTACTTC.

This clone was picked up one time. The chain is built from TRBV6-2 or TRBV6-3 and TRBJ1-5; a weak D match, TRBD1 (6 bases). The CDR3 covers 14 residues. With 5 bases removed from V and 5 bases from J, the gap between germline ends came to 13 bases. Germline V lookup: CDR1 MNHEY, CDR2 SVGEGT. The CDR3: CASSLRGPYQPQHF. In DNA, the CDR3 is TGTGCCAGCAGTCTCAGGGGCCCCTATCAGCCCCAGCATTTT.

The chain carries TRBV30 and TRBJ1-1, with unresolved D. Trimming cost V 1 base and J 8 bases, with 11 bases left between them. Germline loops: CDR1 GTSNPN, CDR2 SVGIG (reference sequence). This CDR3 is 12 amino acids long. CDR3 residues: CAWSAYVKEAFF. CDR3 nucleotides: TGTGCCTGGAGTGCCTATGTCAAGGAAGCTTTCTTT. Complete variable domain (other parts from reference TRBV30 and TRBJ1-1): SQTIHQWPATLVQPVGSPLSLECTVEGTSNPNLYWYRQAAGRGLQLLFYSVGIGQISSEVPQNLSASRPQDRQFILSSKKLLLSDSGFYLCAWSAYVKEAFFGQGTRLTVV.

CDR3 bases: TGTGCCAGCAGCTTAGCGGCAGTCCTGTACAATGAGCAGTTCTTC. Its translation: CASSLAAVLYNEQFF. The chain links TRBV7-2 to TRBJ2-1; D is ambiguous. The V and J ends lost 0 bases and 4 bases respectively, with 10 bases between them. Germline loops: CDR1 SGHTA, CDR2 FQGNSA. CDR3 size: 15 residues.

This chain connects TRBV7-3 to TRBJ2-2; perhaps TRBD2 as D (6 bases). V shed 6 bases and J shed 5 bases, with 16 bases lying between them. The germline gives CDR1 SGHTA, CDR2 FQGTGA. The CDR3 runs to 15 residues. The CDR3 nucleotides read TGTGCCAGCAGGCCCGCCGGGAGCCTAACCGGGGAGCTGTTTTTT. Translated: CASRPAGSLTGELFF.

With regard to this clone: The junction does not match germline at one end; this may be a read error. The chain employs TRBV7-7 and TRBJ2-1; 11 bases are shared with TRBD1. From germline, CDR1 is SSHAT and CDR2 FNYEAQ (reference sequence). The CDR3 is 15 residues long. The CDR3: CASSLGQGAYNEQFF. CDR3 DNA: TGTGCTAGCAGCCTGGGACAGGGGGCCTACAATGAGCAGTTCTTC. Combining the CDR3 with reference TRBV7-7 and TRBJ2-1 gives the whole variable domain GAGVSQSPRYKVTKRGQDVTLRCDPISSHATLYWYQQALGQGPEFLTYFNYEAQPDKSGLPSDRFSAERPEGSISTLTIQRTEQRDSAMYRCASSLGQGAYNEQFFGPGTRLTVL.

The chain combines TRBV28 with TRBJ1-5; 8 bases align to TRBD1. CDR3 length: 15 residues. The V and J ends lost 2 bases and 6 bases, in that order; junction bases with no gene match: 6. The germline CDR1 and CDR2 sequences are MDHEN and SYDVKM. The CDR3 reads CASSLARQGIQPQHF. The DNA of the CDR3 is TGTGCCAGCAGTTTAGCGAGACAGGGGATTCAGCCCCAGCATTTT. The full variable domain, rest sourced from reference TRBV28 and TRBJ1-5, is DVKVTQSSRYLVKRTGEKVFLECVQDMDHENMFWYRQDPGLGLRLIYFSYDVKMKEKGDIPEGYSVSREKKERFSLILESASTNQTSMYLCASSLARQGIQPQHFGDGTRLSIL.

The chain employs TRBV6-2 or TRBV6-3 and TRBJ1-1, with D possibly matching TRBD1 (5 bases). Germline CDR1 MNHEY, CDR2 SVGEGT. The CDR3 covers 13 residues. V dropped 2 bases and J dropped 5 bases, with 9 bases sitting between them. CDR3 bases: TGTGCCAGCAGTTACAGCAGGGAAACTGAAGCTTTCTTT. This sequence encodes CASSYSRETEAFF.

This chain's CDR3 is CATLKTGANNEQFF. CDR3 nucleotide sequence: TGTGCCACCCTGAAGACAGGGGCTAACAATGAGCAGTTCTTC. The genes are TRBV19 and TRBJ2-1, with TRBD1 matching over 8 bases. The CDR3 has 14 residues. The V gene's germline CDR1 is LNHDA and CDR2 SQIVND (reference sequence). V was clipped by 10 bases and J by 5 bases; unmatched bases: 10.

Only one count was recorded for this clone. The CDR3 protein is CASTLVGKYNSPLHF. The DNA of the CDR3 is TGTGCCAGCACCCTCGTCGGGAAATATAATTCACCCCTCCACTTT. V and J are TRBV28 and TRBJ1-6; D call uncertain. There are 15 residues in the CDR3. V lost 7 bases and J lost 4, with 14 bases in between. Germline V CDR1 and CDR2: MDHEN, SYDVKM. The full variable domain, its missing parts supplied by reference TRBV28 and TRBJ1-6, is DVKVTQSSRYLVKRTGEKVFLECVQDMDHENMFWYRQDPGLGLRLIYFSYDVKMKEKGDIPEGYSVSREKKERFSLILESASTNQTSMYLCASTLVGKYNSPLHFGNGTRLTVT.

V and J are TRBV20-1 and TRBJ2-1; D is unclear. With 3 bases removed from V and 7 bases from J, the gap between germline ends came to 10 bases. The CDR3 sequence is 12 residues long. Germline CDR1 DFQATT, CDR2 SNEGSKA (reference sequence). The CDR3 nucleotides read TGCAGTGCTAGTGTAGTACGTAATGAGCAGTTCTTC. As protein: CSASVVRNEQFF.

The DNA for the CDR3 is TGTGCCAGCAGCCGCAGTAGTACAGCGGTCTCCTACGAGCAGTACTTC. It is translated as CASSRSSTAVSYEQYF. V usage is TRBV3-1 (or the pseudogene TRBV3-2) and J usage is TRBJ2-7, with D possibly TRBD2 on 5 matching bases. With 4 bases removed from V and 0 bases from J, the gap between germline ends came to 16 bases. Germline V gene lookup returns CDR1 LGHDT and CDR2 YNNKEL (reference sequence). This CDR3 is 16 amino acids long.

J is TRBJ1-3 and V is TRBV6-6, with 7 bases matching TRBD1. From germline, CDR1 is MNHNY and CDR2 SVGAGI (reference sequence). This CDR3 has 15 residues. Losses at the gene ends were 10 bases for V and 4 bases for J; bases not matched to a gene: 13. CDR3 loop: CATTREGAEGNTIYF. CDR3 sequence (DNA): TGTGCCACCACCCGGGAGGGGGCAGAAGGAAACACCATATATTTT.

The chain carries TRBV28 and TRBJ1-2; D is unclear. Trimming shortened V by 1 base and J by 7 bases, and 7 bases separated the two germline ends. The germline CDR1 and CDR2 sequences are MDHEN and SYDVKM. This CDR3 region has 12 residues. CDR3 residues: CASSLSTLGYTF. The CDR3, as DNA: TGTGCCAGCAGTTTATCTACTCTTGGCTACACCTTC.

This clone has just a few counts. The V and J genes are TRBV9 and TRBJ1-1; D remains ambiguous. Germline values: CDR1 SGDLS, CDR2 YYNGEE. Trimming pared 1 base from V and 1 base from J, leaving 5 bases between. The CDR3 length is 13 residues. The CDR3 DNA sequence: TGTGCCAGCAGCGTATACAAGAACACTGAAGCTTTCTTT. It codes for CASSVYKNTEAFF.

CDR3 loop: CASSDSGLAGARANVLTF. The CDR3 DNA is TGTGCCAGCAGTGACTCCGGTTTAGCGGGGGCACGGGCCAACGTCCTGACTTTC. This chain uses TRBV6-4 with TRBJ2-6; 9 bases are shared with TRBD2. Germline-derived CDR1 and CDR2 are MRHNA and SNTAGT. There are 18 residues in the CDR3. With 0 bases clipped from V and 5 bases from J, the junction kept 8 bases outside the gene matches.

This chain joins TRBV7-3 and TRBJ1-5; D ambiguous. The V and J ends lost 5 bases and 0 bases respectively, with 17 bases between them. CDR1 is SGHTA, CDR2 FQGTGA, per germline. CDR3 size: 17 residues. The CDR3 loop reads CASSLLSGDYSNQPQHF. The CDR3 nucleotides are TGTGCCAGCAGCCTTTTAAGCGGGGATTATAGCAATCAGCCCCAGCATTTT.

V is TRBV5-1 and J is TRBJ2-3; D may be TRBD2 (5 bases). Trimming pared 3 bases from V and 0 bases from J, leaving 8 bases between. The germline V gene has CDR1 SGHRS and CDR2 YFSETQ. The CDR3 loop spans 14 amino acids. Written as DNA, the CDR3 is TGCGCCAGCAGCTCCCGGACTAGCACAGATACGCAGTATTTT. Encoded protein: CASSSRTSTDTQYF.

This chain joins TRBV18 and TRBJ1-1; a possible D gene is TRBD1 (5 bases). This CDR3 is 14 amino acids long. In germline, CDR1 is KGHSH, CDR2 LQKENI. V lost 1 base and J 2 bases, leaving 8 bases between the germline ends. The CDR3 sequence: CASSPQGINTEAFF. The CDR3 DNA reads TGTGCCAGCTCACCACAGGGGATTAACACTGAAGCTTTCTTT.

The J gene is TRBJ2-3, the V gene TRBV13, with TRBD2 as a possible D gene (5 bases). The V end lost 0 bases, the J end lost 0 bases, and 16 bases lay between the germline ends. The CDR3 extends over 18 amino acids. Germline V gene sequence: CDR1 PRHDT, CDR2 FYEKMQ (reference sequence). The CDR3 DNA sequence: TGTGCCAGCAGCTTAGGCCCCCTGGGGTCGGGGAGCACAGATACGCAGTATTTT. This codes for CASSLGPLGSGSTDTQYF.